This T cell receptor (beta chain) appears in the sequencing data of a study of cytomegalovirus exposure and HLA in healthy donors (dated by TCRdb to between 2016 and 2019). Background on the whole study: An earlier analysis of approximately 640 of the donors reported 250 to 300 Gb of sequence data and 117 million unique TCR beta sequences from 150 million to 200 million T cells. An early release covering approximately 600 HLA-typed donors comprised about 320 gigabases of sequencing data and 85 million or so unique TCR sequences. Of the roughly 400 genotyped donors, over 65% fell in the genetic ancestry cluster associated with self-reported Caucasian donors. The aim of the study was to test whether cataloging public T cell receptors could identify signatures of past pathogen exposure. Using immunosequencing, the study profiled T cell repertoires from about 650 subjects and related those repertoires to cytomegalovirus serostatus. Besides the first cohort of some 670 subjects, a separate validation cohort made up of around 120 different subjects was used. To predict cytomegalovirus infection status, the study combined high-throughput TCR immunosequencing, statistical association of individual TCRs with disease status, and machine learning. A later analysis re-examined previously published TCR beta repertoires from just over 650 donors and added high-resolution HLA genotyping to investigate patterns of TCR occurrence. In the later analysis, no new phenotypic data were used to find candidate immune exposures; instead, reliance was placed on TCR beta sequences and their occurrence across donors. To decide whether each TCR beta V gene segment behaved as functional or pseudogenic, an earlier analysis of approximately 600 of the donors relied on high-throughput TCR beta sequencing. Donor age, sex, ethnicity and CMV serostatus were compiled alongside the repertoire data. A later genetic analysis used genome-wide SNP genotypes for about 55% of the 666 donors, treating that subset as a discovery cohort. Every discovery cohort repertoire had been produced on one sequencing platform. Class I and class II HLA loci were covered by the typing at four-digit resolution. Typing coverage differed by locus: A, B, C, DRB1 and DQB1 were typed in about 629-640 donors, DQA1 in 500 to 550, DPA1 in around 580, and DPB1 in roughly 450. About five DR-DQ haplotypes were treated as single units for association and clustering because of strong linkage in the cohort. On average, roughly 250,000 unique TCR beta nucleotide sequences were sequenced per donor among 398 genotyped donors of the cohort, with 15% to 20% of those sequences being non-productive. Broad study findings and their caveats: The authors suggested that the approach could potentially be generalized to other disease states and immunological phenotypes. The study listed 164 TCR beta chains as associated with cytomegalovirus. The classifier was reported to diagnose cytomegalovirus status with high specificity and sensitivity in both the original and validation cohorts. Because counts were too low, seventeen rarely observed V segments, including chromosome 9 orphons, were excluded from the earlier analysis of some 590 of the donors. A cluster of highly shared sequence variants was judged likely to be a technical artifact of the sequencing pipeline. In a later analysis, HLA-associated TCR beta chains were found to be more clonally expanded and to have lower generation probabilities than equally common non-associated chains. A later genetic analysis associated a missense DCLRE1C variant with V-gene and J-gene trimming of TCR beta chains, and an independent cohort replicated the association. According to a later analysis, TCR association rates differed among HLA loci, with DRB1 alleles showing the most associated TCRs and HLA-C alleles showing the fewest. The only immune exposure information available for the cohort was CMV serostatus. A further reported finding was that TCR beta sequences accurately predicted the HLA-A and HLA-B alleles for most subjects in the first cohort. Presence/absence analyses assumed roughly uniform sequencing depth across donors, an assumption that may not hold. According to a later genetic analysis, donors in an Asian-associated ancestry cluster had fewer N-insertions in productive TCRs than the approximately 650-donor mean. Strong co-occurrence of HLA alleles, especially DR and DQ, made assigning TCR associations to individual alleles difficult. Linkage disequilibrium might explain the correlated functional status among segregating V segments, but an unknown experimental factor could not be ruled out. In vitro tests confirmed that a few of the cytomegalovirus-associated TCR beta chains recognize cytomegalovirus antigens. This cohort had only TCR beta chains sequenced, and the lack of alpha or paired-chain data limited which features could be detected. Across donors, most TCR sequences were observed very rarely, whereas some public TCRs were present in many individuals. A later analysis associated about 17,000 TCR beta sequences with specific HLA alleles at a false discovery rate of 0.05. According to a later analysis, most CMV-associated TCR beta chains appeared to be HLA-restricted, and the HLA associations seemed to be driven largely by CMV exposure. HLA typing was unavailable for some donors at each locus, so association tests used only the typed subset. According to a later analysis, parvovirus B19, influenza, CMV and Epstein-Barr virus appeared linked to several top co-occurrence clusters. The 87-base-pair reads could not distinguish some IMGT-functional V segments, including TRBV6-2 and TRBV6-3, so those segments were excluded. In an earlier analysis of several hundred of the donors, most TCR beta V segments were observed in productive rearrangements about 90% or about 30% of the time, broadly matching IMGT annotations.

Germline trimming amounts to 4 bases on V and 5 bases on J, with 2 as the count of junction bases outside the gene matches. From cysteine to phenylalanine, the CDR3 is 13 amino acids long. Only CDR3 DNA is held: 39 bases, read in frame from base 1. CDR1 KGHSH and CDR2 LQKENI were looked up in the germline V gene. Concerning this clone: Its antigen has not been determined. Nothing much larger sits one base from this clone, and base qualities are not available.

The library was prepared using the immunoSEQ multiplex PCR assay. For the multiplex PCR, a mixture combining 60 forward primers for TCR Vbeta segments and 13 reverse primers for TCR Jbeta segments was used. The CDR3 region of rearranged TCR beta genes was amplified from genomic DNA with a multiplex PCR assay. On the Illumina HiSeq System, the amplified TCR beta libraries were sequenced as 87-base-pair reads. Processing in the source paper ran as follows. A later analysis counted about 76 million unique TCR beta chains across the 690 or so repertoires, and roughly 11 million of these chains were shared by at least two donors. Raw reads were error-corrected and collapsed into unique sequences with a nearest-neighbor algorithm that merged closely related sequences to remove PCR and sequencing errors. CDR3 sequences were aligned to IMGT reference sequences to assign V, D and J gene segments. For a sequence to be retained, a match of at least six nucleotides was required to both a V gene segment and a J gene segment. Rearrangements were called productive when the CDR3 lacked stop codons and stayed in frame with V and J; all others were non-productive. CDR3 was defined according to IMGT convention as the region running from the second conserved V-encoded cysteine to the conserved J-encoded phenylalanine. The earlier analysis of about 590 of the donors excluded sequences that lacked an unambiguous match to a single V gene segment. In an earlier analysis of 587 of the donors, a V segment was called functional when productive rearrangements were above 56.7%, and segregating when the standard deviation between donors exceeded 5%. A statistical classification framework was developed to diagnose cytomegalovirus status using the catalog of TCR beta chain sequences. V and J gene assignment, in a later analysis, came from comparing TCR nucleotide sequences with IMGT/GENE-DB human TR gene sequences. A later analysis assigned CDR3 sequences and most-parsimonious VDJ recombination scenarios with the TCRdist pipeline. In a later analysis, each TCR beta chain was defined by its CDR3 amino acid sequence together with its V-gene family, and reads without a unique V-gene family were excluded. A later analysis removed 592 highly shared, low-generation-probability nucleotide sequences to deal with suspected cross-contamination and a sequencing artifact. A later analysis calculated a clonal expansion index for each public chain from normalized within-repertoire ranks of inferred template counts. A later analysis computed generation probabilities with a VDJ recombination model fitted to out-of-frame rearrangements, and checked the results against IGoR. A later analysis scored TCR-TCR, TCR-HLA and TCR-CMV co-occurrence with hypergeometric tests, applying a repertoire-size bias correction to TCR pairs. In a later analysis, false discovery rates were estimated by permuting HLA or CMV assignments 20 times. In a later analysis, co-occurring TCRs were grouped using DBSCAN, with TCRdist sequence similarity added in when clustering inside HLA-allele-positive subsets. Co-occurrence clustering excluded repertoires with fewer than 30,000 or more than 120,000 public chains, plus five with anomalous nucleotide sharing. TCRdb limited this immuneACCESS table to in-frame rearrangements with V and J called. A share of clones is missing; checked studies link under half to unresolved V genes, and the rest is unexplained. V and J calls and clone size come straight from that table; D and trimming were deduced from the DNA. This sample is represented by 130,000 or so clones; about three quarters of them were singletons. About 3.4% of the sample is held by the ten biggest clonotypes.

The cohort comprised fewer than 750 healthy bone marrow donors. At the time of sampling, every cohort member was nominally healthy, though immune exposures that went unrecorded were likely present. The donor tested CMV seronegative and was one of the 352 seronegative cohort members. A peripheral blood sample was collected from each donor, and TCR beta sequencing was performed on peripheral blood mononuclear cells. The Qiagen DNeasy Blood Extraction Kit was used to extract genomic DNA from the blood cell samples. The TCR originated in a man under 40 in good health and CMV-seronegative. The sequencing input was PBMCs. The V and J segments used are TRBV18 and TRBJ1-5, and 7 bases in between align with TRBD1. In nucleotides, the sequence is TGTGCCAGCTCACTCGACAGGGATCAGCCCCAGCATTTT. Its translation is CASSLDRDQPQHF.